Reported below is one T cell receptor (beta chain). This record comes from a study of cytomegalovirus exposure and HLA in healthy donors. This PCR relied on a set of 60 Vbeta primers and 13 Jbeta primers. Data came from immunoSEQ multiplex PCR; TCRdb stores just in-frame clones and leaves some out. The data contain roughly 160,000 clones, approximately 76% of them singletons. This receptor was identified in a man aged 60 to 69 in good health and CMV-seronegative. Sequencing used PBMCs.

CDR3: CASSFRGTGTDTQYF. The DNA of the CDR3 is TGTGCCAGCAGCTTCAGGGGAACAGGCACAGATACGCAGTATTTT. The chain links TRBV6-5 to TRBJ2-3; TRBD1 is a possible D gene (6 bases). Trimming took 6 bases from V and 1 from J, leaving 14 bases between them. The CDR3 sequence is 15 residues long. Germline CDR1 and CDR2: MNHEY and SVGAGI.